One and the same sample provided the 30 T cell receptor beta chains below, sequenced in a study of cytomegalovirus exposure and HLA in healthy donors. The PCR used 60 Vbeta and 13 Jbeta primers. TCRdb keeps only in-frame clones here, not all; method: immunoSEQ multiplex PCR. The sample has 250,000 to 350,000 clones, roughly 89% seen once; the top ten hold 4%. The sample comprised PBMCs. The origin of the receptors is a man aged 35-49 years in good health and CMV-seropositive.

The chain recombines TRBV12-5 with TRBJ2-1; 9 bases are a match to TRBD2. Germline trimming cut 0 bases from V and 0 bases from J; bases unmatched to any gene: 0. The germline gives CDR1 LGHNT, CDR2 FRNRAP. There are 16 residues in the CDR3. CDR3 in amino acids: CASGLVAGGSYNEQFF. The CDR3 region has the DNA TGTGCTAGTGGTTTGGTAGCGGGAGGCTCCTACAATGAGCAGTTCTTC.

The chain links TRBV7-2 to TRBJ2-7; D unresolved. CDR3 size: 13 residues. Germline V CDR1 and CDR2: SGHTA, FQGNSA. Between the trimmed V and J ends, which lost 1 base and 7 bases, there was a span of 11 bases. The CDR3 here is CASSLGPRGEQYF. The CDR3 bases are TGTGCCAGCAGCTTAGGACCCCGAGGTGAGCAGTACTTC.

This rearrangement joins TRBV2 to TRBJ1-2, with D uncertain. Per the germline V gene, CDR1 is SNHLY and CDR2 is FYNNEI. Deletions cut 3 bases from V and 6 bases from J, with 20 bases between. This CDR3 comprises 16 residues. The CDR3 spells CASSEVRGSGWDGYTF. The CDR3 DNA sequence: TGTGCCAGCAGTGAGGTGCGGGGATCCGGCTGGGATGGCTACACCTTC. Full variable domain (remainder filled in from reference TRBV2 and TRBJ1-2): EPEVTQTPSHQVTQMGQEVILRCVPISNHLYFYWYRQILGQKVEFLVSFYNNEISEKSEIFDDQFSVERPDGSNFTLKIRSTKLEDSAMYFCASSEVRGSGWDGYTFGSGTRLTVV.

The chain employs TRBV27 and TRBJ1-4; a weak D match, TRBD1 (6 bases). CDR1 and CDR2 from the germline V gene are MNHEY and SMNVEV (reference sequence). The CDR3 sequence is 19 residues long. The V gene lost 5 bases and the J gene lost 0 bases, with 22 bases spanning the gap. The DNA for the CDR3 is TGTGCCAGCAGTCCAGGGCAGGGGAAGAAAGTTGCAACTAATGAAAAACTGTTTTTT. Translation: CASSPGQGKKVATNEKLFF.

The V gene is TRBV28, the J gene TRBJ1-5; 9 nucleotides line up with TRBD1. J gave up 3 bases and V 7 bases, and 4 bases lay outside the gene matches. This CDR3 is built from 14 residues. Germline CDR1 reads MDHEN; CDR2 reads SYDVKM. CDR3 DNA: TGTGCCAGCAACAGGGGGCGAGTCAATCAGCCCCAGCATTTT. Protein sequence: CASNRGRVNQPQHF. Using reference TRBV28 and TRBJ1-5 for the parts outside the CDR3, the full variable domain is DVKVTQSSRYLVKRTGEKVFLECVQDMDHENMFWYRQDPGLGLRLIYFSYDVKMKEKGDIPEGYSVSREKKERFSLILESASTNQTSMYLCASNRGRVNQPQHFGDGTRLSIL.

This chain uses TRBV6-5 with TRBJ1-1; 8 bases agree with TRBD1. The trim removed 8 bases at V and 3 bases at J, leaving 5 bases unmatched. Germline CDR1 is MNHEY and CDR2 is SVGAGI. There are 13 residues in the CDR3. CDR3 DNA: TGTGCCAGCGTCCCGGACAGGGACACTGAAGCTTTCTTT. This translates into CASVPDRDTEAFF.

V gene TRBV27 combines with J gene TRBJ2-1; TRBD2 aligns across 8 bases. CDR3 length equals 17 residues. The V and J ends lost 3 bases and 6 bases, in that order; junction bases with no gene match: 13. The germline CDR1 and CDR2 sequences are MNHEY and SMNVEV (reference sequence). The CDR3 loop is CASSFIQRERSPNEQFF. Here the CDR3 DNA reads TGTGCCAGCAGTTTCATCCAGCGGGAGAGGTCGCCCAATGAGCAGTTCTTC.

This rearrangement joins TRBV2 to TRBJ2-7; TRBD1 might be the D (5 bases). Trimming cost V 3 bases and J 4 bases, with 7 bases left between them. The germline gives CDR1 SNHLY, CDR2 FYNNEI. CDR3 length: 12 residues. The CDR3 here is CASSEQGYEQYF. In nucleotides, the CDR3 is TGTGCCAGCAGTGAGCAGGGTTACGAGCAGTACTTC.

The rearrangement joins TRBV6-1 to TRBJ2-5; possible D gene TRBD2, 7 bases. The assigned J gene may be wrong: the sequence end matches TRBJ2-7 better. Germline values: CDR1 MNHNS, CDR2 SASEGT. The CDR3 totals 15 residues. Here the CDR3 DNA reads TGTGCCAGCAGTGAACGGGGGAGGGGGTCCTACGAGCAGTACTTC. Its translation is CASSERGRGSYEQYF.

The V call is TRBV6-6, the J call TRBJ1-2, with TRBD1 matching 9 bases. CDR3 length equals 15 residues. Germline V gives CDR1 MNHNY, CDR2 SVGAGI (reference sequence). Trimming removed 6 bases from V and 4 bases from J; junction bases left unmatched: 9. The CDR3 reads CASRAGTGIAYGYTF. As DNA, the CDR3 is TGTGCCAGCAGGGCCGGGACAGGGATTGCCTATGGCTACACCTTC.

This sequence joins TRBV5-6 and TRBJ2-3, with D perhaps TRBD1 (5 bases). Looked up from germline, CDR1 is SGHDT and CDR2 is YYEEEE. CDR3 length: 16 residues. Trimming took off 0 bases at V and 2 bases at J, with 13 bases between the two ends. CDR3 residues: CASSLAKGRYTDTQYF. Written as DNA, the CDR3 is TGTGCCAGCAGCTTGGCGAAGGGGCGATACACAGATACGCAGTATTTT.

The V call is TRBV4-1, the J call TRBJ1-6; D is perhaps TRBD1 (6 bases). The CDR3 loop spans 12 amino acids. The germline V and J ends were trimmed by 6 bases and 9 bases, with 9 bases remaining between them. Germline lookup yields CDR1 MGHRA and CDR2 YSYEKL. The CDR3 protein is CASRVDSSPLHF. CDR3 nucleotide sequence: TGCGCCAGCAGGGTGGACAGTTCACCCCTCCACTTT.

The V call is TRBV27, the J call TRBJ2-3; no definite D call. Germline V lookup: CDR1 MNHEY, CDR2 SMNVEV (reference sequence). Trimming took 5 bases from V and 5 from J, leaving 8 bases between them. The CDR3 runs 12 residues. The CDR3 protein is CASSPRVDTQYF. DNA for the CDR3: TGTGCCAGCAGTCCACGAGTAGATACGCAGTATTTT.

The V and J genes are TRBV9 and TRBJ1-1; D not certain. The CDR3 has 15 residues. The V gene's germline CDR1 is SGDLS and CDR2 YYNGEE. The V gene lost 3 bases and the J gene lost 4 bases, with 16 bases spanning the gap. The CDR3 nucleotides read TGTGCCAGCAGCGCCCGCTGGGCAGGTTTCACTGAAGCTTTCTTT. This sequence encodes CASSARWAGFTEAFF. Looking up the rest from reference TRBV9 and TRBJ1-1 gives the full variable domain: DSGVTQTPKHLITATGQRVTLRCSPRSGDLSVYWYQQSLDQGLQFLIQYYNGEERAKGNILERFSAQQFPDLHSELNLSSLELGDSALYFCASSARWAGFTEAFFGQGTRLTVV.

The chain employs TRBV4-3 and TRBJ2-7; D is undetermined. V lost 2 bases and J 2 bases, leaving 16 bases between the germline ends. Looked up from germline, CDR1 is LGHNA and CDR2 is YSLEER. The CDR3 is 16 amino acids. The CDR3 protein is CASSQLAPPGTYEQYF. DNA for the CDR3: TGCGCCAGCAGCCAATTGGCGCCGCCAGGAACCTACGAGCAGTACTTC.

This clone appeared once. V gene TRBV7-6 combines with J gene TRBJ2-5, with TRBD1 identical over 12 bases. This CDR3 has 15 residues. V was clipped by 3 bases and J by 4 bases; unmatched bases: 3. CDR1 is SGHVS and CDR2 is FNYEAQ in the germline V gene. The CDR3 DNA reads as TGTGCCAGCAGCTTGGGACAGGGGGCGAGAGAGACCCAGTACTTC. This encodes CASSLGQGARETQYF.

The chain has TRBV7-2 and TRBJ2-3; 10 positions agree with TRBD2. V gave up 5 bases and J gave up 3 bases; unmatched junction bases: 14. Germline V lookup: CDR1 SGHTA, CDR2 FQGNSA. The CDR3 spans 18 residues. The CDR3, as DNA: TGTGCCAGCAGCCCCGGACTAGCGGTACAGAGGAGAACAGATACGCAGTATTTT. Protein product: CASSPGLAVQRRTDTQYF.

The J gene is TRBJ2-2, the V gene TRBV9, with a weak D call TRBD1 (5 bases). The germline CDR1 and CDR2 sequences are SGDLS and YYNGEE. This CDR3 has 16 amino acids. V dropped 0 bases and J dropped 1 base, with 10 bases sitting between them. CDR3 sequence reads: CASSVGWQGNTGELFF. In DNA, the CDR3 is TGTGCCAGCAGCGTAGGTTGGCAGGGGAACACCGGGGAGCTGTTTTTT. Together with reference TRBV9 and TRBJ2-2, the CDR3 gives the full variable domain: DSGVTQTPKHLITATGQRVTLRCSPRSGDLSVYWYQQSLDQGLQFLIQYYNGEERAKGNILERFSAQQFPDLHSELNLSSLELGDSALYFCASSVGWQGNTGELFFGEGSRLTVL.

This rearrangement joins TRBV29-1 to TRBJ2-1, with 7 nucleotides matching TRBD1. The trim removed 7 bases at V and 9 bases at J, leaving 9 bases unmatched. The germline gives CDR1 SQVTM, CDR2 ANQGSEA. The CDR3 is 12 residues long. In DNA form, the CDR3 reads TGCAGCGGACGACAGGGACGGATTGAGCAGTTCTTC. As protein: CSGRQGRIEQFF.

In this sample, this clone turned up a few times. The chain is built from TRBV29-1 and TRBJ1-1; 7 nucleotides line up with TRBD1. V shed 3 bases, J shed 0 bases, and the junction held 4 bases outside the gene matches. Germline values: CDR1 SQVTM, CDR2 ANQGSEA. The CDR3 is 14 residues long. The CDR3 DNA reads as TGCAGCGTTGACGAACAGGGGTTGAACACTGAAGCTTTCTTT. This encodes CSVDEQGLNTEAFF.

CDR3 DNA: TGTGCCAGCAGTTTCCCGAGCGGGGGCACAGATACGCAGTATTTT. The encoded protein is CASSFPSGGTDTQYF. V is TRBV28 and J is TRBJ2-3, with TRBD2 matching 7 bases. V gave up 3 bases and J gave up 1 base; unmatched junction bases: 4. The CDR3 contains 15 residues. The V gene's germline CDR1 is MDHEN and CDR2 SYDVKM.

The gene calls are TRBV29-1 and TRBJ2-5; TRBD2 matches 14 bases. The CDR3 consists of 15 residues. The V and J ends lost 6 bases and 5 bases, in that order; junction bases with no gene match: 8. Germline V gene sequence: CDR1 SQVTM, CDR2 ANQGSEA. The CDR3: CSVSAGLAGGETQYF. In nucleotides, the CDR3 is TGCAGCGTAAGCGCAGGACTAGCGGGAGGTGAGACCCAGTACTTC. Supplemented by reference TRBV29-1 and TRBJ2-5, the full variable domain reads SAVISQKPSRDICQRGTSLTIQCQVDSQVTMMFWYRQQPGQSLTLIATANQGSEATYESGFVIDKFPISRPNLTFSTLTVSNMSPEDSSIYLCSVSAGLAGGETQYFGPGTRLLVL.

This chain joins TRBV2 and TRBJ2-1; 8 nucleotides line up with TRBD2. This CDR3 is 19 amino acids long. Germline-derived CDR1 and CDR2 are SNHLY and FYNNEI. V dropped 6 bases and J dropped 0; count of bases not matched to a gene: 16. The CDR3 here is CASSRDKLAESGSYNEQFF. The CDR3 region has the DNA TGTGCCAGCAGCCGAGACAAACTAGCGGAGTCGGGCTCCTACAATGAGCAGTTCTTC.

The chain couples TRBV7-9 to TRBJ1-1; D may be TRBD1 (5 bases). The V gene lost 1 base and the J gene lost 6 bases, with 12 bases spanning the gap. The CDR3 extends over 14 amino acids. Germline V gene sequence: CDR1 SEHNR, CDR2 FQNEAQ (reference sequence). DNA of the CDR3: TGTGCCAGCAGCTTAGGGGGGGTAGTAGCTGAAGCTTTCTTT. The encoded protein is CASSLGGVVAEAFF. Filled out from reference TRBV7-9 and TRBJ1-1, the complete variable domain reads DTGVSQNPRHKITKRGQNVTFRCDPISEHNRLYWYRQTLGQGPEFLTYFQNEAQLEKSRLLSDRFSAERPKGSFSTLEIQRTEQGDSAMYLCASSLGGVVAEAFFGQGTRLTVV.

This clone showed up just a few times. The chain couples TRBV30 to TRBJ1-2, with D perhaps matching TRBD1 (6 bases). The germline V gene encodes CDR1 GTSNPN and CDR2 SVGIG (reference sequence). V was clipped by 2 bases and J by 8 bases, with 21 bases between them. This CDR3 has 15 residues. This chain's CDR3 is CAWSPQLGSDRGYTF. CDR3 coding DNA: TGTGCCTGGAGTCCGCAGCTTGGCAGTGACAGGGGCTACACCTTC.

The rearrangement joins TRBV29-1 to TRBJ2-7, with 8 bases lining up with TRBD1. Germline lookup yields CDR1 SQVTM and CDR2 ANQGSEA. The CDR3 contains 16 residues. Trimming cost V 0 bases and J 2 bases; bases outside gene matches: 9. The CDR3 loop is CSVEDAGTGVTYEQYF. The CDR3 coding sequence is TGCAGCGTTGAAGATGCGGGGACAGGAGTTACCTACGAGCAGTACTTC.

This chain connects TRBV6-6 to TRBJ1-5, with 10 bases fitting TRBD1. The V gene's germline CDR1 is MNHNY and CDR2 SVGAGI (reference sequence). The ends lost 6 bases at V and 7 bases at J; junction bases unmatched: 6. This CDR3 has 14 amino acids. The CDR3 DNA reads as TGTGCCAGCAGAAGACAGGGGGCTGAGCAGCCCCAGCATTTT. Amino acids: CASRRQGAEQPQHF.

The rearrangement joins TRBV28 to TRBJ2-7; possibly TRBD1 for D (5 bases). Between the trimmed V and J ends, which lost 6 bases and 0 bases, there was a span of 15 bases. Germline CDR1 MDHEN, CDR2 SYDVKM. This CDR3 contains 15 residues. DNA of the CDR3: TGTGCCAGCAGACCAGGGCCCCGACCCTCCTACGAGCAGTACTTC. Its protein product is CASRPGPRPSYEQYF.

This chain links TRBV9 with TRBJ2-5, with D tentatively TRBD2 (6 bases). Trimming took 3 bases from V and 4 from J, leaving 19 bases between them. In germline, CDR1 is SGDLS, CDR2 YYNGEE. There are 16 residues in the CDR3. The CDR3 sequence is CASSAGLRVGGETQYF. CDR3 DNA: TGTGCCAGCAGCGCGGGACTCAGGGTCGGGGGAGAGACCCAGTACTTC.

The CDR3 region has the DNA TGCGCCAGCAGCCCTTCGACCGGGAGCCGTTTCTACGAGCAGTACTTC. Amino acids: CASSPSTGSRFYEQYF. J is TRBJ2-5 and V is TRBV5-1; D perhaps matches TRBD2 (6 bases). The J call may be wrong; the DNA end is better matched by TRBJ2-7. The CDR3 length is 16 residues. Germline-derived CDR1 and CDR2 are SGHRS and YFSETQ.